This record concerns one T cell receptor (beta chain) sequence. In the authors' methods: Nucleated cell counts were estimated from reference gene primer amplification. The protocol was immunoSEQ multiplex PCR, while the TCRdb copy is restricted to in-frame clones and leaves out a portion. The V and J calls and clone size come from that table; D and trimming were worked out from the DNA. The data contain roughly 250,000 clones, 84% of them seen just once; the ten biggest clones take up about 1.5%. The sample belongs to a study of blood T cell repertoires in COVID-19. Study as a whole: Acute and convalescent COVID-19 samples came from the United States, Italy and Spain. The cDNA or gDNA used as material had been derived from T cells, B-cell-depleted T cells, or PBMCs.

The CDR3 is made up of 12 amino acids. V lost 6 bases and J lost 6, with 9 bases in between. The chain uses TRBV12-3 or TRBV12-4 and TRBJ1-5; maybe TRBD1 (5 bases). The origin of this receptor is a woman in her thirties or forties who had recovered from COVID-19. The sample was peripheral blood. This CDR3 reads CASSGGVQPQHF. CDR3 DNA sequence: TGTGCCAGCAGCGGGGGTGTTCAGCCCCAGCATTTT.